This TCR beta chain was recovered during a study of T cells in Graves' hyperthyroidism and ophthalmopathy. V was pared by 10 bases and J by 0 bases, with 5 bases of the junction left unmatched. Germline V gene lookup returns CDR1 SGHAT and CDR2 FQNNGV. The CDR3 totals 13 residues. Amplification targeted TCR beta CDR3 regions from RNA transcripts. When the TCR CDR3 underwent first-round RT-PCR, the HTBI primer set was used. TCRdb independently ran MiXCR on the multiplex PCR reads; one entry per CDR3 protein. Here the sample spans approximately 690,000 distinct CDR3 sequences, 20% being singletons. This clonotype was found many times. Its antigen is still unknown. General study findings and limits: Peripheral blood also featured most of the thyroid clonotypes expanded above 0.001.

The source of this sequence is a man aged 30-40 years with Graves' ophthalmopathy. Sequencing was carried out using blood. The chain is built from TRBV11-2 and TRBJ2-7, with 8 positions matching TRBD1. This CDR3 reads CATGQGVSYEQYF. DNA of the CDR3: TGTGCCACCGGACAGGGTGTCTCCTACGAGCAGTACTTC.